This entry features one TCR beta chain sequence. Its antigen is undetermined. These data belong to a study of cytomegalovirus exposure and HLA in healthy donors. Study observations and caveats: An analysis was carried out at a later point. It showed that HLA-associated TCR beta chains were more clonally expanded than equally common non-associated chains. It was assumed in the presence/absence analyses that sequencing depth was roughly uniform across donors.

This PCR relied on a set of 60 Vbeta primers and 13 Jbeta primers. TCRdb's copy holds only in-frame clones and misses some; the assay was immunoSEQ multiplex PCR. This sample has 150,000 to 180,000 clones, with roughly 80% found just once. The sample was PBMCs. The TCR sequence derives from a middle-aged woman in good health and CMV-seronegative.

The CDR3: CASSLGYGQFYEQYF. DNA for the CDR3: TGTGCCAGCAGCTTAGGCTATGGACAGTTCTACGAGCAGTACTTC. This chain connects TRBV7-2 to TRBJ2-7; the D gene is possibly TRBD1 (6 bases). The ends were cut back, 1 base at V and 3 bases at J, with 13 bases in the middle. CDR3 length equals 15 residues. Germline CDR1 reads SGHTA; CDR2 reads FQGNSA.